The 14 T cell receptor beta chains listed next were all sequenced from one sample in a study of blood T cell repertoires in COVID-19. The protocol was immunoSEQ multiplex PCR, while the TCRdb copy is restricted to in-frame clones and leaves out a portion. Of almost 85,000 clones in the sample, 83% are singletons; the top ten hold roughly 36%. The material sequenced was peripheral blood. These receptors all come from a man aged 80 or over with active or convalescent COVID-19.

This clone was detected a few times. V gene TRBV6-5 combines with J gene TRBJ1-2; D gene unclear. Germline-derived CDR1 and CDR2 are MNHEY and SVGAGI. The CDR3 has 13 amino acids. Trimming took 3 bases from V and 1 from J, leaving 6 bases between them. CDR3 nucleotides: TGTGCCAGCAGTTATAGTTTTAACTATGGCTACACCTTC. It yields the protein CASSYSFNYGYTF.

The J gene is TRBJ2-5, the V gene TRBV3-1 (or the pseudogene TRBV3-2), with D possibly TRBD2 on 5 matching bases. V shed 4 bases and J shed 8 bases, with 11 bases lying between them. This CDR3 has 12 residues. In germline, CDR1 is LGHDT, CDR2 YNNKEL (reference sequence). Here the CDR3 reads CASSRPGNTQYF. The CDR3 DNA is TGTGCCAGCAGCCGCCCGGGGAACACCCAGTACTTC.

This clone appeared a single time. The V gene is TRBV4-1, the J gene TRBJ1-3; the D is unclear. V shed 1 base and J shed 1 base, with 8 bases lying between them. The CDR3 is 15 amino acids. CDR1 and CDR2 from the germline V gene are MGHRA and YSYEKL. CDR3 DNA: TGCGCCAGCAGCCAAGTGGTGCGTTCTGGAAACACCATATATTTT. Protein sequence: CASSQVVRSGNTIYF.

The gene calls are TRBV5-5 and TRBJ2-2; D gene uncertain. The germline V gene has CDR1 SGHKS and CDR2 YYEKEE (reference sequence). Trimming removed 2 bases from V and 1 base from J, with 3 bases in between. The CDR3 is 13 amino acids. The CDR3 coding sequence is TGTGCCAGCAGCTTCTGGAACACCGGGGAGCTGTTTTTT. The encoded protein is CASSFWNTGELFF.

This clone has a handful of counts. The chain carries TRBV18 and TRBJ1-5, with a weak D call TRBD1 (5 bases). The CDR3 has 15 amino acids. V lost 1 base to trimming and J lost 3 bases, with 10 bases between them. Germline V gives CDR1 KGHSH, CDR2 LQKENI. Written as DNA, the CDR3 is TGTGCCAGCTCACCACAGTCGACAGACAATCAGCCCCAGCATTTT. Protein product: CASSPQSTDNQPQHF.

This clone was seen a handful of times. The V gene is TRBV29-1, the J gene TRBJ1-1; D is ambiguous. Per germline, CDR1 SQVTM and CDR2 ANQGSEA. Trimming stripped 2 bases from V and 8 bases from J, with 9 bases between. The CDR3 has 11 residues. The CDR3 sequence is CSVESGEEAFF. CDR3 nucleotide sequence: TGCAGCGTTGAATCGGGTGAGGAAGCTTTCTTT.

The chain links TRBV25-1 to TRBJ2-7, with 8 bases lining up with TRBD1. The CDR3 sequence is 15 residues long. In germline, CDR1 is MGHDK, CDR2 SYGVNS. With 1 base clipped from V and 2 bases from J, the junction kept 4 bases outside the gene matches. CDR3 sequence reads: CASSESDRVTYEQYF. The CDR3 DNA sequence: TGTGCCAGCAGTGAATCGGACAGGGTTACCTACGAGCAGTACTTC.

This chain connects TRBV19 to TRBJ1-3; no firm D call. The germline V and J ends were trimmed by 1 base and 0 bases, with 13 bases remaining between them. This CDR3 has 17 residues. CDR1 is LNHDA and CDR2 is SQIVND in the germline V gene (reference sequence). CDR3 DNA: TGTGCCAGTAGTATAGGTCCCGGACTAATCTCTGGAAACACCATATATTTT. This encodes CASSIGPGLISGNTIYF.

The rearrangement joins TRBV6-5 to TRBJ2-7; TRBD1 matches 11 bases. The germline CDR1 and CDR2 sequences are MNHEY and SVGAGI. There are 15 residues in the CDR3. V shed 10 bases, J shed 6 bases, and the junction held 14 bases outside the gene matches. For the CDR3, the DNA is TGTGCCACTTCCCGGGACAGGGGGACACTCATCGAGCAGTACTTC. Its protein product is CATSRDRGTLIEQYF.

This clone came up once. The V call is TRBV12-3 or TRBV12-4, the J call TRBJ2-5; no clear D gene. The V gene lost 1 base and the J gene lost 8 bases, with 8 bases spanning the gap. This CDR3 is 12 amino acids long. The CDR3: CASSLDQNTQYF. CDR3 coding DNA: TGTGCCAGCAGTTTAGATCAAAATACCCAGTACTTC.

The CDR3: CASSLAGDQPQHF. The CDR3 coding sequence is TGTGCCAGCAGCTTAGCAGGGGATCAGCCCCAGCATTTT. This rearrangement joins TRBV11-2 to TRBJ1-5; TRBD1 is a possible D gene (6 bases). Germline CDR1 is SGHAT and CDR2 is FQNNGV. CDR3 size: 13 residues. Trimming pared 1 base from V and 5 bases from J, leaving 6 bases between. The entire variable domain, with the rest obtained from reference TRBV11-2 and TRBJ1-5, is as follows: EAGVAQSPRYKIIEKRQSVAFWCNPISGHATLYWYQQILGQGPKLLIQFQNNGVVDDSQLPKDRFSAERLKGVDSTLKIQPAKLEDSAVYLCASSLAGDQPQHFGDGTRLSIL.

The chain combines TRBV29-1 with TRBJ1-1; D remains ambiguous. The CDR3 is 13 residues long. Germline assignment: CDR1 SQVTM and CDR2 ANQGSEA. V was clipped by 7 bases and J by 1 base, with 13 bases between them. In DNA, the CDR3 is TGCAGCGGACAACTCCCCAAGAACACTGAAGCTTTCTTT. Translated: CSGQLPKNTEAFF.

The chain recombines TRBV7-9 with TRBJ2-7, with 7 nucleotides matching TRBD1. The CDR3 is made up of 15 amino acids. Germline trimming cut 5 bases from V and 2 bases from J; bases unmatched to any gene: 9. Germline lookup yields CDR1 SEHNR and CDR2 FQNEAQ (reference sequence). CDR3 nucleotide sequence: TGTGCCAGCAGCCATTACAGGGGATCGACCTACGAGCAGTACTTC. Translated, it gives CASSHYRGSTYEQYF. Full variable domain (remainder filled in from reference TRBV7-9 and TRBJ2-7): DTGVSQNPRHKITKRGQNVTFRCDPISEHNRLYWYRQTLGQGPEFLTYFQNEAQLEKSRLLSDRFSAERPKGSFSTLEIQRTEQGDSAMYLCASSHYRGSTYEQYFGPGTRLTVT.

V is TRBV19 and J is TRBJ1-4, with 7 positions matching TRBD1. Germline trimming cut 5 bases from V and 17 bases from J; bases unmatched to any gene: 11. CDR1 LNHDA and CDR2 SQIVND come from the germline V gene (reference sequence). The CDR3 spans 12 residues. The CDR3 sequence: CASSVLGQTLFF. The CDR3 DNA follows: TGTGCCAGTAGTGTGTTGGGACAGACGCTATTTTTT.